One and the same sample provided the 32 T cell receptor beta chains below, sequenced in a study of cytomegalovirus exposure and HLA in healthy donors. Use of 60 Vbeta and 13 Jbeta primers characterized the PCR. The assay was immunoSEQ multiplex PCR, and TCRdb's table has in-frame clones only and misses some. The table has tens of thousands of clones, 81% seen once. Sequenced material: PBMCs. These receptor sequences come from a woman in her twenties or thirties in good health and CMV-seronegative.

This chain uses TRBV29-1 with TRBJ2-7; the match to TRBD2 covers 10 bases. Trimming at V came to 6 bases and at J to 3 bases, leaving 5 bases not matched to a gene. Germline V gene sequence: CDR1 SQVTM, CDR2 ANQGSEA. CDR3 size: 13 residues. CDR3 protein: CSVGTSGIYEQYF. Written as DNA, the CDR3 is TGCAGCGTCGGAACTAGCGGGATCTACGAGCAGTACTTC.

The CDR3 coding sequence is TGTGCCAGCAGCCCAGTGCGGGGAAACGGGGAGCTGTTTTTT. Translating gives CASSPVRGNGELFF. The V and J genes are TRBV11-3 and TRBJ2-2, with a possible D match to TRBD2 (6 bases). From germline, CDR1 is SGHNT and CDR2 YENEEA. Trimming pared 5 bases from V and 7 bases from J, leaving 14 bases between. The CDR3 runs to 14 residues.

The chain combines TRBV28 with TRBJ2-3; a possible D gene is TRBD1 (6 bases). Trimming took off 3 bases at V and 7 bases at J, with 11 bases between the two ends. The CDR3 is 13 residues long. Germline V lookup: CDR1 MDHEN, CDR2 SYDVKM. In DNA, the CDR3 is TGTGCCAGCAGTTTTACGGGACAAAATACGCAGTATTTT. It specifies CASSFTGQNTQYF.

The V and J genes are TRBV7-9 and TRBJ1-1; the match to TRBD1 covers 7 bases. CDR3 length equals 17 residues. J gave up 3 bases and V 1 base, and 11 bases lay outside the gene matches. The germline V gene has CDR1 SEHNR and CDR2 FQNEAQ (reference sequence). The chain's CDR3 is CASSLGPTAGGYTEAFF. The CDR3 nucleotides are TGTGCCAGCAGCTTAGGGCCGACCGCAGGGGGGTACACTGAAGCTTTCTTT. The entire variable domain, with the rest obtained from reference TRBV7-9 and TRBJ1-1, is as follows: DTGVSQNPRHKITKRGQNVTFRCDPISEHNRLYWYRQTLGQGPEFLTYFQNEAQLEKSRLLSDRFSAERPKGSFSTLEIQRTEQGDSAMYLCASSLGPTAGGYTEAFFGQGTRLTVV.

As to this clone: At one boundary the junction diverges from the germline segment, which might be a read error. The chain employs TRBV7-9 and TRBJ2-1; TRBD1 agrees at 7 bases. The CDR3 contains 17 residues. Germline lookup yields CDR1 SEHNR and CDR2 FQNEAQ (reference sequence). The CDR3 spells CSSSLAEGGAIDNEQFF. The CDR3 nucleotides read TGTTCCAGCAGCTTAGCAGAAGGGGGCGCGATTGACAATGAGCAGTTCTTC.

The genes are TRBV9 and TRBJ2-1, with D perhaps TRBD1 (6 bases). The CDR3 is 14 residues long. Germline CDR1 and CDR2: SGDLS and YYNGEE. V was shortened by 0 bases and J by 5 bases, with 9 bases between the two germline ends. CDR3 DNA: TGTGCCAGCAGCGTAGAGGACAGTGACAATGAGCAGTTCTTC. It encodes CASSVEDSDNEQFF.

This rearrangement joins TRBV19 to TRBJ1-3, with D maybe TRBD1 (6 bases). Germline V gene data show CDR1 as LNHDA and CDR2 as SQIVND (reference sequence). The CDR3 extends over 16 amino acids. The V and J ends lost 3 bases and 0 bases respectively, with 12 bases between them. Written as DNA, the CDR3 is TGTGCCAGTAGTATGGGACACCTCAACTCTGGAAACACCATATATTTT. This gives the protein CASSMGHLNSGNTIYF.

The chain joins TRBV7-8 to TRBJ2-5; 8 bases fit TRBD2. The length of the CDR3 is 16 residues. Trimming took 6 bases from V and 0 from J; bases not matched to a gene: 9. Per the germline V gene, CDR1 is SGHVS and CDR2 is FQNEAQ. CDR3 amino acids: CASSPGVAGNQETQYF. For the CDR3, the DNA is TGTGCCAGCAGTCCCGGTGTAGCGGGGAACCAAGAGACCCAGTACTTC.

In the case of this clone: One end of the junction is discordant with germline, which a read error may explain. The J gene is TRBJ1-3, the V gene TRBV11-2; 9 nucleotides align to TRBD1. CDR1 SGHAT and CDR2 FQNNGV come from the germline V gene. The CDR3 is 19 amino acids. The CDR3 bases are TGTGCCAGCAGCTCACACCGGGACAGGGACCCGTTCTCTGGAAACACCATACATTTT. It is translated as CASSSHRDRDPFSGNTIHF.

The rearrangement joins TRBV2 to TRBJ2-3, with D perhaps matching TRBD2 (5 bases). The CDR3 spans 15 residues. The germline V gene encodes CDR1 SNHLY and CDR2 FYNNEI. The V and J ends lost 2 bases and 7 bases respectively, with 16 bases between them. CDR3 nucleotide sequence: TGTGCCAGCAGTGAACTGGCCGGGATAGCGAATACGCAGTATTTT. Its protein is CASSELAGIANTQYF.

The V call is TRBV7-6, the J call TRBJ2-5; D gene ambiguous. The J call may be faulty, since TRBJ2-7 better matches the DNA end. CDR3 length: 14 residues. CDR1 and CDR2 from the germline V gene are SGHVS and FNYEAQ. The CDR3 sequence: CASSLAPASDEQYF. The CDR3 bases are TGTGCCAGCAGCTTAGCGCCCGCGAGCGACGAGCAGTACTTC.

This chain uses TRBV29-1 with TRBJ2-3, with 10 bases aligning to TRBD2. The CDR3 runs to 14 residues. V dropped 1 base and J dropped 3; count of bases not matched to a gene: 1. Germline V gives CDR1 SQVTM, CDR2 ANQGSEA. The CDR3 DNA reads TGCAGCGTTGAAGCTAGCGGGAGAACAGATACGCAGTATTTT. It encodes CSVEASGRTDTQYF.

The rearrangement links TRBV7-8 to TRBJ1-5; D is ambiguous. This CDR3 region has 16 residues. Germline V gives CDR1 SGHVS, CDR2 FQNEAQ. The V end lost 0 bases, the J end lost 2 bases, and 11 bases lay between the germline ends. CDR3 coding DNA: TGTGCCAGCAGCTTAGCGTCTCTCAGTGGCAATCAGCCCCAGCATTTT. Its protein product is CASSLASLSGNQPQHF. The entire variable domain, with the rest obtained from reference TRBV7-8 and TRBJ1-5, is as follows: GAGVSQSPRYKVAKRGQDVALRCDPISGHVSLFWYQQALGQGPEFLTYFQNEAQLDKSGLPSDRFFAERPEGSVSTLKIQRTQQEDSAVYLCASSLASLSGNQPQHFGDGTRLSIL.

V and J are TRBV7-3 and TRBJ2-1, with 8 bases lining up with TRBD1. J was trimmed by 7 bases and V by 9 bases; bases with no gene match: 11. The CDR3 is 14 residues long. Per the germline V gene, CDR1 is SGHTA and CDR2 is FQGTGA. This chain's CDR3 is CASARDRLGNEQFF. The CDR3 DNA reads TGTGCCAGTGCGAGGGACAGGCTTGGAAATGAGCAGTTCTTC.

This chain uses TRBV29-1 with TRBJ1-2; 8 positions agree with TRBD1. J gave up 3 bases and V 8 bases, and 5 bases lay outside the gene matches. There are 12 residues in the CDR3. CDR1 and CDR2 (germline): SQVTM, ANQGSEA. CDR3 sequence reads: CSWDRRDYGYTF. In nucleotides, the CDR3 is TGCAGCTGGGACAGGAGAGACTATGGCTACACCTTC. The full variable domain, in which reference TRBV29-1 and TRBJ1-2 provide the parts outside the CDR3, is SAVISQKPSRDICQRGTSLTIQCQVDSQVTMMFWYRQQPGQSLTLIATANQGSEATYESGFVIDKFPISRPNLTFSTLTVSNMSPEDSSIYLCSWDRRDYGYTFGSGTRLTVV.

V gene TRBV19 combines with J gene TRBJ2-7; 8 bases are shared with TRBD2. V lost 8 bases, J lost 7 bases, and 16 bases stayed unmatched. This CDR3 has 15 amino acids. The germline V gene encodes CDR1 LNHDA and CDR2 SQIVND (reference sequence). DNA of the CDR3: TGTGCCAGTTCCCGGGGGGGACTACTCTTGGGTGAGCAGTACTTC. The encoded protein is CASSRGGLLLGEQYF.

J is TRBJ1-2 and V is TRBV28, with 10 nucleotides matching TRBD1. This CDR3 has 15 residues. Germline-derived CDR1 and CDR2 are MDHEN and SYDVKM. The J segment lost 5 bases and the V segment lost 6 bases, leaving 9 bases of the junction unmatched. CDR3 DNA sequence: TGTGCCAGCAGACAGACAGGGGGCGGTTATTATGGCTACACCTTC. Protein product: CASRQTGGGYYGYTF.

A few counts support this clone. The CDR3 protein is CASSLIGSGSPLHF. In DNA form, the CDR3 reads TGTGCCAGCAGCTTGATCGGGAGTGGTTCACCCCTCCACTTT. The rearrangement joins TRBV5-6 to TRBJ1-6; D uncertain. The ends were cut back, 1 base at V and 9 bases at J, with 11 bases in the middle. The germline gives CDR1 SGHDT, CDR2 YYEEEE. The CDR3 loop spans 14 amino acids.

Only a few counts were recorded for this clone. V gene TRBV6-5 combines with J gene TRBJ1-4; D ambiguous. V dropped 2 bases and J dropped 0 bases, with 10 bases sitting between them. This CDR3 has 16 residues. Germline CDR1 reads MNHEY; CDR2 reads SVGAGI. CDR3 nucleotide sequence: TGTGCCAGCAGTTACGCGGGGATCCCAACTAATGAAAAACTGTTTTTT. Translated: CASSYAGIPTNEKLFF.

V usage is TRBV5-1 and J usage is TRBJ2-5, with D possibly being TRBD1 (5 bases). Germline V gene lookup returns CDR1 SGHRS and CDR2 YFSETQ. The CDR3 consists of 14 residues. V lost 4 bases and J 5 bases, leaving 15 bases between the germline ends. CDR3 region: CASSTGHIGETQYF. The CDR3 DNA follows: TGCGCCAGCAGCACTGGACACATCGGGGAGACCCAGTACTTC. The full variable domain, in which reference TRBV5-1 and TRBJ2-5 provide the parts outside the CDR3, is KAGVTQTPRYLIKTRGQQVTLSCSPISGHRSVSWYQQTPGQGLQFLFEYFSETQRNKGNFPGRFSGRQFSNSRSEMNVSTLELGDSALYLCASSTGHIGETQYFGPGTRLLVL.

The J gene is TRBJ2-3, the V gene TRBV5-1, with D perhaps matching TRBD2 (5 bases). There are 15 residues in the CDR3. Germline V gene lookup returns CDR1 SGHRS and CDR2 YFSETQ. The V gene lost 4 bases and the J gene lost 5 bases, with 17 bases spanning the gap. The CDR3 loop reads CASSTIRGAGDTQYF. The CDR3 DNA reads TGCGCCAGCAGCACGATTCGGGGAGCAGGAGATACGCAGTATTTT.

The chain couples TRBV11-2 to TRBJ2-1; 10 bases are shared with TRBD2. CDR1 SGHAT and CDR2 FQNNGV come from the germline V gene. The trim removed 0 bases at V and 7 bases at J, leaving 6 bases unmatched. This CDR3 spans 16 amino acids. The CDR3 loop reads CASSLDPQREGNEQFF. As DNA, the CDR3 is TGTGCCAGCAGCTTAGATCCCCAGCGGGAGGGAAATGAGCAGTTCTTC.

V is TRBV7-9 and J is TRBJ1-3; tentative D call: TRBD1 (6 bases). From germline, CDR1 is SEHNR and CDR2 FQNEAQ (reference sequence). The CDR3 consists of 16 residues. Trimming pared 4 bases from V and 4 bases from J, leaving 17 bases between. Here the CDR3 DNA reads TGTGCCAGCAGCTCAACAACAGGGATCTCCGGAAACACCATATATTTT. This codes for CASSSTTGISGNTIYF.

The chain links TRBV6-5 to TRBJ2-7, with D maybe TRBD2 (6 bases). CDR3 length: 15 residues. Germline V gene sequence: CDR1 MNHEY, CDR2 SVGAGI. The V end lost 2 bases, the J end lost 2 bases, and 13 bases lay between the germline ends. CDR3 protein: CASSYLLANPYEQYF. The CDR3 region has the DNA TGTGCCAGCAGTTACCTCCTAGCGAACCCCTACGAGCAGTACTTC.

This rearrangement joins TRBV6-1 to TRBJ1-1; no firm D call. The CDR3 is 13 amino acids. From germline, CDR1 is MNHNS and CDR2 SASEGT. V gave up 5 bases and J gave up 4 bases, with 11 bases separating them. CDR3 in amino acids: CASSLDSSTEAFF. The CDR3 DNA sequence: TGTGCCAGCAGTCTGGACTCCTCCACTGAAGCTTTCTTT.

This rearrangement joins TRBV4-1 to TRBJ1-2, with D uncertain. The germline V gene encodes CDR1 MGHRA and CDR2 YSYEKL. V gave up 1 base and J gave up 4 bases, with 7 bases separating them. This CDR3 has 13 residues. The CDR3 coding sequence is TGCGCCAGCAGCCAAGTGTTTAGCTATGGCTACACCTTC. Translation: CASSQVFSYGYTF.

This chain uses TRBV4-1 with TRBJ1-1, with 11 bases fitting TRBD1. The ends lost 1 base at V and 1 base at J; junction bases unmatched: 5. Germline V lookup: CDR1 MGHRA, CDR2 YSYEKL. CDR3 length equals 17 residues. The CDR3 DNA reads as TGCGCCAGCAGCCAAGGATGGGACAGGGGGTGGAACACTGAAGCTTTCTTT. Protein sequence: CASSQGWDRGWNTEAFF.

This chain joins TRBV30 and TRBJ1-2, with TRBD1 matching 10 bases. Germline trimming cut 3 bases from V and 6 bases from J; bases unmatched to any gene: 7. The V gene's germline CDR1 is GTSNPN and CDR2 SVGIG (reference sequence). The CDR3 is 14 residues long. The CDR3 protein is CAWSARDRGHGYTF. The DNA of the CDR3 is TGTGCCTGGAGCGCACGCGACAGGGGGCATGGCTACACCTTC.

V is TRBV28 and J is TRBJ1-1, with D unresolved. This CDR3 contains 16 residues. Germline CDR1 MDHEN, CDR2 SYDVKM. The V end lost 3 bases, the J end lost 0 bases, and 14 bases lay between the germline ends. This chain's CDR3 is CASSLYRGIVNTEAFF. CDR3 DNA sequence: TGTGCCAGCAGTTTGTACCGGGGTATCGTGAACACTGAAGCTTTCTTT. The full variable domain, rest sourced from reference TRBV28 and TRBJ1-1, is DVKVTQSSRYLVKRTGEKVFLECVQDMDHENMFWYRQDPGLGLRLIYFSYDVKMKEKGDIPEGYSVSREKKERFSLILESASTNQTSMYLCASSLYRGIVNTEAFFGQGTRLTVV.

This rearrangement joins TRBV30 to TRBJ2-3; D perhaps matches TRBD1 (5 bases). The CDR3 consists of 14 residues. V was clipped by 4 bases and J by 2 bases, with 13 bases between them. CDR1 is GTSNPN, CDR2 SVGIG, per germline (reference sequence). Written as DNA, the CDR3 is TGTGCCTGGAACACACGACAGCCCACAGATACGCAGTATTTT. It is translated as CAWNTRQPTDTQYF. Full variable domain (remainder filled in from reference TRBV30 and TRBJ2-3): SQTIHQWPATLVQPVGSPLSLECTVEGTSNPNLYWYRQAAGRGLQLLFYSVGIGQISSEVPQNLSASRPQDRQFILSSKKLLLSDSGFYLCAWNTRQPTDTQYFGPGTRLTVL.

This clone was seen a handful of times. V is TRBV28 and J is TRBJ1-3; D may be TRBD1 (6 bases). Trimming pared 6 bases from V and 11 bases from J, leaving 20 bases between. The CDR3 length is 14 residues. Germline values: CDR1 MDHEN, CDR2 SYDVKM. For the CDR3, the DNA is TGTGCCAGCAGCCGCCCTCAAAGGGGGAGCGCCATATATTTT. It yields the protein CASSRPQRGSAIYF.

Comment on this clone: At one end the junction does not follow the germline gene, possibly because of a read error. The J gene is TRBJ2-3, the V gene TRBV6-4; the match to TRBD2 covers 12 bases. The CDR3 has 15 amino acids. From germline, CDR1 is MRHNA and CDR2 SNTAGT. The CDR3 loop reads CASSVTSGSIDTQYF. The CDR3 DNA follows: TGTGCCAGCAGTGTGACTAGCGGGAGCATAGATACGCAGTATTTT.